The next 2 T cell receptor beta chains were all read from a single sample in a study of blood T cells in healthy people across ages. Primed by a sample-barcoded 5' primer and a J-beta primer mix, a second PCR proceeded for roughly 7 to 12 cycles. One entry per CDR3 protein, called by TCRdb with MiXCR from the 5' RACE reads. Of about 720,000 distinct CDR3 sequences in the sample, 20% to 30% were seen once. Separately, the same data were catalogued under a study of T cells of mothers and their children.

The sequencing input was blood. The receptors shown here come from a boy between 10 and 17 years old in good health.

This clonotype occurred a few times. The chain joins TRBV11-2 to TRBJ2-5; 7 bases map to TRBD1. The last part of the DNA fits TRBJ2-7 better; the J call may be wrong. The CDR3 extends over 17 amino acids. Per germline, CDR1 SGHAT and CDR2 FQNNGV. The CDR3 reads CASSSISGTVSSYEQYF. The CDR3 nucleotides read TGTGCCAGCAGCTCCATTTCCGGGACAGTTAGCTCCTACGAGCAGTACTTC.

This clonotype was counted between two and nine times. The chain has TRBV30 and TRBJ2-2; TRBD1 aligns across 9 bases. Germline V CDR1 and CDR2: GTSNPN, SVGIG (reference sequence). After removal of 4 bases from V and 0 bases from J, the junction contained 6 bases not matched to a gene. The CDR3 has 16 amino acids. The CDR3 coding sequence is TGTGCCTGGATGTCCCGGGACAGGGCGAACACCGGGGAGCTGTTTTTT. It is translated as CAWMSRDRANTGELFF.